This T cell receptor (beta chain) was captured in a study of T cell responses to AZD1222 COVID-19 vaccine. Overall study results and limits: Donors were largely white British and mainly female; clonal diversity was possibly underestimated. Of spike-specific TCRs, nearly half reportedly target regions left unmutated in variants.

In this sample, this clone turned up a few times. The target antigen is unknown. Data came from immunoSEQ multiplex PCR; TCRdb stores just in-frame clones and leaves some out. Of just under 85,000 clones listed, roughly nine tenths are singletons. The CDR3 covers 14 residues. V lost 3 bases, J lost 4 bases, and 0 bases stayed unmatched. Germline assignment: CDR1 MRHNA and CDR2 SNTAGT. The sequence was obtained from an adult in good health. The sample was peripheral blood, taken on day 0 of AZD1222 vaccination. This chain links TRBV6-4 with TRBJ2-1; 10 bases agree with TRBD2. The CDR3 DNA sequence: TGTGCCAGCAGTGAAGCGGGGGGGTACAATGAGCAGTTCTTC. Translating it yields CASSEAGGYNEQFF.